This T cell receptor beta chain was retrieved from a study of T cells expressing NK-cell markers (TCRdb year 2020). Context from the whole study: Three sorted T-cell subsets (CD3+CD56+NKG2C+, CD3+CD56+NKG2C- and CD3+CD56-NKG2C+) from fewer than 10 donors had their TCR beta-chain repertoires profiled. All eight donors whose samples were sequenced were randomly selected healthy volunteers, three of them men and five women. Illumina HiSeq 2000/2500, MiSeq or NextSeq was used to sequence libraries as 2 x 150 bp reads. Among the eight sequenced donors, only one was HCMV-seronegative, while the other seven were HCMV-seropositive. The full study reports these points: Those dominant clonotypes were again the most abundant among CD3+CD56-NKG2C+ cells in a few donors, at about 28.3-65%. In six donors, the dominant CD3+CD56+NKG2C+ clonotypes were found to rank among the top 10 CD8+ clonotypes and to make up about 1.0-8% of CD8+ T cells. Whether the expanded NKG2C-expressing T cell clones were specific for HCMV antigens was left unclear.

The sequencing machine was an Illumina HiSeq 2000. TCR beta cDNA libraries were prepared using 5'RACE template switching, which introduced a universal primer site and unique molecular identifiers. Synthesis of cDNA was primed from the TCR beta constant segment and was followed by two consecutive PCR amplification steps. From the authors' description of their analysis: Reads were demultiplexed and grouped by UMI with MIGEC, and clonotypes were assembled and quantified with MiTCR. To exclude erroneous sequences, any TCR cDNA sequence not supported by at least two reads was discarded. The tcR package was used for downstream repertoire analysis, and clonotypes were matched between fractions using CDR3 nucleotide sequence together with V segment. VDJmatch was used to annotate antigen specificity against VDJdb, with one amino acid substitution in CDR3 permitted. Reads reprocessed by TCRdb are summarized as one entry per CDR3 protein sequence, and DNA is absent. What appears here as the V and J calls and clone size reflects TCRdb's work, not the paper's. The sample table holds about 550,000 distinct CDR3 sequences. Around 3.3% of the sample goes to the ten largest clones.

HCMV serostatus was determined by detecting HCMV-specific IgG in serum with a commercial ELISA kit. Ficoll density gradient centrifugation was used to isolate peripheral blood mononuclear cells from blood. About this clonotype: The clone's antigen remains unknown.

Taken from cysteine to phenylalanine, the CDR3 has 13 residues. There is no recorded DNA. Via the germline V gene, CDR1 is ENHRY and CDR2 SYGVKD. Sequenced input: blood T cells: a sorted CD56 or NKG2C T cell subset, CD4+ or CD8+ T cells, or bulk PBMC T cells (not recorded which). The chain links TRBV10-3 with TRBJ2-2. This TCR was sampled from a man younger than 30 in good health. Donor details come from another sample of the same person, matched by shared clones. CDR3 region: CAIKSGLGGELFF.